This is a list of T cell receptor beta chains from one sample in a study of CD8 T cells in ankylosing spondylitis. TCRdb redid the calling of the 5' RACE reads with MiXCR, one entry per CDR3 protein. The sample consists of approximately 180,000 distinct CDR3 sequences, about 20% of them appearing once. Sequencing was done on a sample of blood, either unsorted or a sorted T cell fraction (not recorded which). These receptors all come from a male donor aged 5-29 years with ankylosing spondylitis or in good health (not recorded which). The CDR3 runs from the conserved cysteine through the conserved F or W. The D gene is left open where the match is weak. Clone size is not always given. Where it is, it says once, few, many or a class for expanded clones.

size	D	V	J	DNA	CDR3
many	NA	TRBV2	TRBJ2-1	TGTGCCAGCATGCTCCTCGAGGATGAGCAGTTCTTC	CASMLLEDEQFF
many	NA	TRBV12-3/TRBV12-4	TRBJ2-1	TGTGCCAGCAGTTTGGGGGGCAACGGGTTGGGGAGGAATGAGCAGTTCTTC	CASSLGGNGLGRNEQFF
many	NA	TRBV10-3	TRBJ1-6	TGTGCCATCAGTGATGGAAGGGCCTCACCCCTCCACTTT	CAISDGRASPLHF
many	NA	TRBV24-1	TRBJ2-3	TGTGCCACCAGTGATTTTGTAACCGATACGCAGTATTTT	CATSDFVTDTQYF
many	NA	TRBV12-3/TRBV12-4	TRBJ2-5	TGTGCCAGCAGTTTGTTTGGTGGCGAGACCCAGTACTTC	CASSLFGGETQYF
NA	NA	TRBV7-7	TRBJ2-1	TGTGCCAGCAGCTTAGATGGTAGCGGCTACAATGAGCAGTTCTTC	CASSLDGSGYNEQFF
NA	NA	TRBV21-1	TRBJ2-3	TGTGCCAGCAGCAATCCGGACAGGGATTCGGCCACAGATACGCAGTATTTT	CASSNPDRDSATDTQYF
NA	NA	TRBV20-1	TRBJ2-2	TGCAGTGCTCTGCACGGAGCTTACGGGGAGCTGTTTTTT	CSALHGAYGELFF
many	NA	TRBV12-3/TRBV12-4	TRBJ1-2	TGTGCCAGCAGTTACCCGGCCAACTATGGCTACACCTTC	CASSYPANYGYTF
many	NA	TRBV15	TRBJ1-1	TGTGCCACCAGCAGAGATCTGGGGGACAACACTGAAGCTTTCTTT	CATSRDLGDNTEAFF
many	TRBD1	TRBV4-1	TRBJ1-2	TGCGCCAGCAGCCAAGATTGGTCCCCGGACAGGGCTAACTATGGCTACACCTTC	CASSQDWSPDRANYGYTF
many	TRBD2	TRBV12-3/TRBV12-4	TRBJ2-7	TGTGCCAGCAGTAGGCTGGGACTAGCGGGGGACGAGCAGTACTTC	CASSRLGLAGDEQYF
NA	NA	TRBV27	TRBJ2-2	TGTGCCAGCAGTCGGTCTCTCGGGCAGGGCTCTCGGGGATCCGGGGAGCTGTTTTTT	CASSRSLGQGSRGSGELFF
NA	NA	TRBV21-1	TRBJ2-3	TGTGCCAGCAGCAAAGTGCGCGCGTCTAGCAGGGGAGATACGCAGTATTTT	CASSKVRASSRGDTQYF
many	TRBD2	TRBV7-9	TRBJ2-1	TGTGCCAGCAGCCTCAGCGGGAGGGCCTACAATGAGCAGTTCTTC	CASSLSGRAYNEQFF
many	NA	TRBV11-2	TRBJ2-3	TGTGCCAGCCGGCTATTAGATACGCAGTATTTT	CASRLLDTQYF
many	NA	TRBV24-1	TRBJ2-1	TGTGCCACCAGTGATTTGTCGGGGATTGTAAATGAGCAGTTCTTC	CATSDLSGIVNEQFF
many	NA	TRBV20-1	TRBJ1-6	TGCAGTACGCTTCCAGGGGACGATTCACCCCTCCACTTT	CSTLPGDDSPLHF
many	NA	TRBV12-3/TRBV12-4	TRBJ2-2	TGTGCCAGCAGTTTGGGCACCGCCGGGGAGCTGTTTTTT	CASSLGTAGELFF
many	TRBD2	TRBV4-3	TRBJ2-3	TGCGCCAGCAGCCATGCAGGGACTAGCGGGAGAAGGCGGAGAGATACGCAGTATTTT	CASSHAGTSGRRRRDTQYF
many	NA	TRBV5-1	TRBJ1-2	TGCGCCAGCAGCTCCCCGAACAGTTATGGCTACACCTTC	CASSSPNSYGYTF
many	NA	TRBV3-1	TRBJ2-5	TGTGCCAGCAGCCGGGTCCATCCCCAGGGGGAGACCCAGTACTTC	CASSRVHPQGETQYF
many	NA	TRBV4-1	TRBJ1-3	TGCGCCAGCAGCCAAGATTCGGCTATCTCTGGAAACACCATATATTTT	CASSQDSAISGNTIYF
few	NA	TRBV20-1	TRBJ2-1	TGCAGTGCCGATCCTATTAATGAGCAGTTCTTC	CSADPINEQFF
few	NA	TRBV11-3	TRBJ2-5	TGTGCCAGCAGCCAAGAGTCACAAGAGACCCAGTACTTC	CASSQESQETQYF
NA	NA	TRBV11-3	TRBJ2-3	TGTGCCAGCAGCTTAGGACAGCGAGATACGCAGTATTTT	CASSLGQRDTQYF
many	TRBD2	TRBV12-3/TRBV12-4	TRBJ2-1	TGTGCCAGCAGCCCATTTGGGGGAGGGCCGGTCTTC	CASSPFGGGPVF
many	TRBD1	TRBV7-9	TRBJ2-7	TGTGCCAGCAGCTTAGAAGCAGGGGGCGAGCAGTACTTC	CASSLEAGGEQYF
NA	NA	TRBV20-1	TRBJ2-7	TGCAGTGCTAGACCCCTGGCGGTACACTCCTACGAGCAGTACTTC	CSARPLAVHSYEQYF